This TCR beta chain was obtained from a study of blood T cell repertoires in COVID-19 (dated by TCRdb to 2019 to 2021). With respect to the entire study: Collaborator samples came from the United States, Italy and Spain and covered acute and convalescent phases of COVID-19. Where HLA class I and class II types were available, the types were taken from metadata supplied by the sample provider, not from assay-based typing. Nearly every sample came with metadata listing a de-identified subject ID, COVID-19 status, age in years and sex. The repertoires were released in a freely available public database meant as a resource for research on the immune response to SARS-CoV-2. Subjects who had been exposed to COVID-19, were actively infected with it, or had recovered from it provided the deeply sampled blood TCRbeta repertoires that made up the dataset. Samples were obtained from the ongoing ImmuneRACE study (first 160 participants) and from 950 to 1,500 subjects provided by 6 global collaborators. The prospective study material was composed of cDNA or gDNA derived from T cells, B-cell-depleted T cells, or PBMCs. What the study reported, not specific to this receptor: The amount of clinical and demographic metadata varied by source and participant and was provided uncurated.

Whole blood was collected in K2EDTA tubes by collaborating institutions according to the institutions' own protocols. For TCRbeta analysis, collaborators shipped samples as frozen whole blood, isolated PBMCs, or DNA extracted from either of those sample types. About this clone itself: This clone's antigen is unknown. No per-base quality is available; no much larger clone lies one base away.

TCRbeta CDR3 regions were amplified from genomic DNA using the immunoSEQ Assay, a bias-controlled multiplex PCR. The original methods were these. Within the assay, amplification of reference gene primers was used to estimate how many nucleated cells each sample contained. To quantify the absolute abundance of each unique TCRbeta CDR3 rearrangement, sequence reads were collapsed and filtered. For each sample, productive Simpson clonality was calculated by taking the square root of Simpson's diversity index across productive rearrangements. Sourced from immuneACCESS, this table was stored by TCRdb with only in-frame sequences that have V and J called. A share of the clones is absent; for the studies checked, an unresolved V gene accounts for under half, and the remainder has no known explanation. V and J calls and clone size are given by that table; D and trimming were obtained from the DNA. The sample table lists 25,000 or so clones, over 75% of them with a count of one. The biggest ten clones account for about 8.4% of the sample.

Material for sequencing was peripheral blood. This receptor was taken from a woman aged 45-60 years with active COVID-19.

Here the CDR3 is given as CASTDRVAPPSTDTQYF. The bases read TGTGCCAGCACAGACAGGGTAGCCCCCCCTAGCACAGATACGCAGTATTTT. The chain couples TRBV5-6 to TRBJ2-3; 7 bases in between match TRBD1. Measured from the cysteine to the phenylalanine, the CDR3 is 17 residues long. Of all the DNA, just the CDR3 is kept, 51 bases in frame from base 1. CDR1 and CDR2, per the germline V gene, are SGHDT and YYEEEE. V and J are trimmed by 6 bases and 0 bases, and the gene matches miss 13 bases of the junction.